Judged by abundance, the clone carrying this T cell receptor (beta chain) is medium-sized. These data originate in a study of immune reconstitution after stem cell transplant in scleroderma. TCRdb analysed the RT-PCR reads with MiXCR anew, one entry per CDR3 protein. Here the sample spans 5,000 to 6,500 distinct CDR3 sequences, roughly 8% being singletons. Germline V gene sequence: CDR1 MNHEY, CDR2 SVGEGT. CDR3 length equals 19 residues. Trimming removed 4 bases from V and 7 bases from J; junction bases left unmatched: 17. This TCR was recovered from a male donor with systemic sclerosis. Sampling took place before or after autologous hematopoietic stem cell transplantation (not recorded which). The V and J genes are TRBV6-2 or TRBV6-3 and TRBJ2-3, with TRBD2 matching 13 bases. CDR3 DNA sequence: TGTGCCAGCAGTTCCGGACACACAAAACCGGGACTAGCGGGGAATACGCAGTATTTT. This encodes CASSSGHTKPGLAGNTQYF.